A single T cell receptor beta chain is shown here with its context. CDR1 is SGDLS, CDR2 YYNGEE, per germline. The CDR3 contains 18 residues. V trimming: 0 bases; J trimming: 3 bases; junction bases outside the gene matches: 12. In the original processing: Scientists estimated how many nucleated cells there were by amplifying reference gene primers. The data were produced by immunoSEQ multiplex PCR, yet TCRdb's version contains in-frame clones alone and is incomplete. V and J calls and clone size are copied from that table; D and trimming were computed from the DNA. The top ten hold more than 14% of the sample, which has approximately 88,000 clones, roughly 87% seen once. This sample stems from a study of blood T cell repertoires in COVID-19.

The TCR originated in a male donor with acute or convalescent COVID-19. Material for sequencing was peripheral blood. This rearrangement joins TRBV9 to TRBJ2-3; TRBD2 agrees at 8 bases. The chain's CDR3 is CASSVAGLAGLGTDTQYF. The CDR3 DNA reads as TGTGCCAGCAGCGTAGCTGGGCTAGCGGGCCTGGGAACAGATACGCAGTATTTT.